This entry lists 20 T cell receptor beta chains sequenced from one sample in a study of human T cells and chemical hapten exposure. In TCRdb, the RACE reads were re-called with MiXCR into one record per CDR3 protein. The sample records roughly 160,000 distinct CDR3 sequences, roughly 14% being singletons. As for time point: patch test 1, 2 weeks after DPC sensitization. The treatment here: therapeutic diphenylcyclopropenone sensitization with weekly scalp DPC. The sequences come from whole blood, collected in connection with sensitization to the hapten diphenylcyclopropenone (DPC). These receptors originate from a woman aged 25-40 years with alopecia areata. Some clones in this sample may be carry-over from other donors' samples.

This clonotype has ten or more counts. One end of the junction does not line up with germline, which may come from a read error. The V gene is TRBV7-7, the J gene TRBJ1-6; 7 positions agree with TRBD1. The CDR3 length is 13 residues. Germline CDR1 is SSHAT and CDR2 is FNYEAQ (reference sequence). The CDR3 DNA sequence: TGTGCTAGCAGCTTAGACAGGGATTCACCCCTCCACTTT. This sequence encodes CASSLDRDSPLHF.

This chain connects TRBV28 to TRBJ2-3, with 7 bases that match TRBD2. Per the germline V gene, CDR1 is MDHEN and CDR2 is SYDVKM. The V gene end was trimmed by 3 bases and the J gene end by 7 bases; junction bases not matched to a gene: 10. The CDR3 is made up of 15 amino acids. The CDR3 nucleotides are TGTGCCAGCAGTTTTACGGGGGGAGGGACGTATACGCAGTATTTT. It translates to CASSFTGGGTYTQYF.

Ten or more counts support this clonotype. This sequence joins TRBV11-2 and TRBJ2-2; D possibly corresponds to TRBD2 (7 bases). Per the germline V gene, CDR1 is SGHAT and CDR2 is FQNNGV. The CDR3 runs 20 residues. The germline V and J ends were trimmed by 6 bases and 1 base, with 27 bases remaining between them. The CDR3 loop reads CASRPGGLSGTIGNTGELFF. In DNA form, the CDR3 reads TGTGCCAGCAGGCCAGGAGGGTTGAGCGGGACAATAGGGAACACCGGGGAGCTGTTTTTT.

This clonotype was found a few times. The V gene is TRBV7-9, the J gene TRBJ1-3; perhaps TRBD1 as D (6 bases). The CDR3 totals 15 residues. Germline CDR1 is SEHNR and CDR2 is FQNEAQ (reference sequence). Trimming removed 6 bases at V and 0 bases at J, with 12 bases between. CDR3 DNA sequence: TGTGCCAGCAGAGGTCAGGGGAGCTCTGGAAACACCATATATTTT. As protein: CASRGQGSSGNTIYF. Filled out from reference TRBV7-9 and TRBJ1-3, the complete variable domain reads DTGVSQNPRHKITKRGQNVTFRCDPISEHNRLYWYRQTLGQGPEFLTYFQNEAQLEKSRLLSDRFSAERPKGSFSTLEIQRTEQGDSAMYLCASRGQGSSGNTIYFGEGSWLTVV.

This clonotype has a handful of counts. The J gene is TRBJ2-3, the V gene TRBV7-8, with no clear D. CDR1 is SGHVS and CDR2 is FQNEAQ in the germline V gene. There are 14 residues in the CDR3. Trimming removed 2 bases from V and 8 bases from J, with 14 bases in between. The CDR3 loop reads CASSLRGTDGTQYF. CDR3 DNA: TGTGCCAGCAGCTTAAGAGGCACCGACGGTACGCAGTATTTT.

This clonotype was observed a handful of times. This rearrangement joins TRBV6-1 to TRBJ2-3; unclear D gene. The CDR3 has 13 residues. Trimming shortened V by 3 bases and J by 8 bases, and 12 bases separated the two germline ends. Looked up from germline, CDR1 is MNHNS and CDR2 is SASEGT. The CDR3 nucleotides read TGTGCCAGCAGTGATCCCTCGGGCTCTACGCAGTATTTT. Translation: CASSDPSGSTQYF.

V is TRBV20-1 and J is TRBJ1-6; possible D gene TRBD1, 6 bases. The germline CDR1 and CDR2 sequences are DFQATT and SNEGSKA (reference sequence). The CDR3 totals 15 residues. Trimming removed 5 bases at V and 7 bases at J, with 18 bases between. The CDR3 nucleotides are TGCAGTGCTGGCCGGGACATTACGGGGAATTCACCCCTCCACTTT. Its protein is CSAGRDITGNSPLHF.

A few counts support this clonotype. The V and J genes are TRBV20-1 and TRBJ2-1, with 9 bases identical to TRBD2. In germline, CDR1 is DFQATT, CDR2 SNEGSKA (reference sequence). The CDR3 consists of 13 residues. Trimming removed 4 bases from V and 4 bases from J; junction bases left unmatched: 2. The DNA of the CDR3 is TGCAGTGCTAAGGGACTAGCTTACAATGAGCAGTTCTTC. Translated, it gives CSAKGLAYNEQFF.

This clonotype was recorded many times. The chain's CDR3 is CASTPDRVGNSPLHF. The CDR3 bases are TGTGCCAGCACCCCGGACAGGGTTGGTAATTCACCCCTCCACTTT. The chain joins TRBV6-5 to TRBJ1-6; 8 nucleotides align to TRBD1. V lost 7 bases and J lost 6; bases outside the gene matches: 8. The CDR3 loop spans 15 amino acids. The germline V gene has CDR1 MNHEY and CDR2 SVGAGI.

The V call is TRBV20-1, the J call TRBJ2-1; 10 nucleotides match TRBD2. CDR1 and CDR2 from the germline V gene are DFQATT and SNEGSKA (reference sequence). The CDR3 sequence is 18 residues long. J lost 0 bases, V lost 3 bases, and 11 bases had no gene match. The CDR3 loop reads CSASGTSEAVSSYNEQFF. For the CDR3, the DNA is TGCAGTGCTAGCGGGACTAGCGAGGCCGTTAGCTCCTACAATGAGCAGTTCTTC.

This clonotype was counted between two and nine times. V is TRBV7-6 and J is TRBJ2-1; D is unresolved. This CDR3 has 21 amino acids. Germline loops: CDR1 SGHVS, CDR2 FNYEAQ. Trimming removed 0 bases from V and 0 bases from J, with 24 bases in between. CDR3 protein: CASSLATSQKLSKSSYNEQFF. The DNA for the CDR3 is TGTGCCAGCAGCTTAGCTACTTCTCAGAAGCTTTCGAAGAGCTCCTACAATGAGCAGTTCTTC. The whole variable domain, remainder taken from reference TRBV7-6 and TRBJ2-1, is GAGVSQSPRYKVTKRGQDVALRCDPISGHVSLYWYRQALGQGPEFLTYFNYEAQQDKSGLPNDRFSAERPEGSISTLTIQRTEQRDSAMYRCASSLATSQKLSKSSYNEQFFGPGTRLTVL.

CDR3 coding DNA: TGTGCCAGCAGTTTCGGGACAGGGAATCAGCCCCAGCATTTT. Translating gives CASSFGTGNQPQHF. The rearrangement links TRBV28 to TRBJ1-5, with 9 bases fitting TRBD1. CDR1 and CDR2 (germline): MDHEN, SYDVKM. There are 14 residues in the CDR3. Trimming took 3 bases from V and 4 from J; bases not matched to a gene: 1.

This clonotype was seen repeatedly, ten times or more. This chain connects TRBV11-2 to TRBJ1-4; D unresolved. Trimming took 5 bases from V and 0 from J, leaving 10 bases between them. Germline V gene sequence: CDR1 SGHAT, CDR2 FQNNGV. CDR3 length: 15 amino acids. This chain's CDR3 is CASSPKLTTNEKLFF. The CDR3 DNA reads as TGTGCCAGCAGCCCCAAGCTTACAACTAATGAAAAACTGTTTTTT.

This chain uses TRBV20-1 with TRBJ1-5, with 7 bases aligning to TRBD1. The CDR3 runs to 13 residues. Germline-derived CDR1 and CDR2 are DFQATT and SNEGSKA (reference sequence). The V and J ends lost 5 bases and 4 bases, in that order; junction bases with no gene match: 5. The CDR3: CSAAGGTNQPQHF. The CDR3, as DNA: TGCAGTGCTGCAGGGGGTACAAATCAGCCCCAGCATTTT.

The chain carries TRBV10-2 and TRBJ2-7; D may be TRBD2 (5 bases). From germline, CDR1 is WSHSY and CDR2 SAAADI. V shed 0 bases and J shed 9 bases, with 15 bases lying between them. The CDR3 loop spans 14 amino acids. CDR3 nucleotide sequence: TGCGCCAGCAGTGAGTCGACTATTAGTGGAATGCAGTACTTC. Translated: CASSESTISGMQYF.

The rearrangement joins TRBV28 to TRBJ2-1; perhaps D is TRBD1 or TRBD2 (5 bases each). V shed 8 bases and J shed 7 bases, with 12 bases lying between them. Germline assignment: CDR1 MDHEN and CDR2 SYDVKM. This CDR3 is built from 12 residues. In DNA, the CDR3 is TGTGCCAGCTGTTGGGGGACGAATGAGCAGTTCTTC. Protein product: CASCWGTNEQFF.

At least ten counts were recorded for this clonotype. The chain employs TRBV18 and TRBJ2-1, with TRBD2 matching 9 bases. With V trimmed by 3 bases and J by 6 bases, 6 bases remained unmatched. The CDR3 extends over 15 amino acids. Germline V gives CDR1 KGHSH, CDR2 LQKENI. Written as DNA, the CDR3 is TGTGCCAGCTCACCGAATAGCGGGGGCCTCAATGAGCAGTTCTTC. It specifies CASSPNSGGLNEQFF. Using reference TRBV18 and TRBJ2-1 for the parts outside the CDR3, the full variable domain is NAGVMQNPRHLVRRRGQEARLRCSPMKGHSHVYWYRQLPEEGLKFMVYLQKENIIDESGMPKERFSAEFPKEGPSILRIQQVVRGDSAAYFCASSPNSGGLNEQFFGPGTRLTVL.

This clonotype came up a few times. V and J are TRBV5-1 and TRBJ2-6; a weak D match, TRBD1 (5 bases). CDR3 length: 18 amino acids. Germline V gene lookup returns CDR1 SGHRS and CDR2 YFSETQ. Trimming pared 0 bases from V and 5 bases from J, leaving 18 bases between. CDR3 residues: CASSLALDQGWRANVLTF. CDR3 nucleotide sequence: TGCGCCAGCAGCTTGGCCTTGGATCAGGGCTGGAGGGCCAACGTCCTGACTTTC.

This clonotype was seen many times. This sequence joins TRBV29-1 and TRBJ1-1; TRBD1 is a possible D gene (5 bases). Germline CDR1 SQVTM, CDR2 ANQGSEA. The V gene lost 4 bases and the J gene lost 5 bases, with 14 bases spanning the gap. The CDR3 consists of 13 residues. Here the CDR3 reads CSVGKGPRTEAFF. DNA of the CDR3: TGCAGCGTTGGAAAGGGGCCTCGAACTGAAGCTTTCTTT.

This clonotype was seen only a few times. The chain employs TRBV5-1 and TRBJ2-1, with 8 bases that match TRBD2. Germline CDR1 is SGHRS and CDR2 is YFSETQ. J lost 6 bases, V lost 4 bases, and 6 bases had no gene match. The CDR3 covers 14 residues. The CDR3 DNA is TGCGCCAGCAGCACGGGAGGGCCGGTCAATGAGCAGTTCTTC. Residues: CASSTGGPVNEQFF.